The subject of this entry is one TCR beta chain. The PCR ran on 60 Vbeta and 13 Jbeta primers. Method: immunoSEQ multiplex PCR; TCRdb's copy keeps in-frame clones and lacks some. The repertoire holds about 80,000 clones, 79% seen once, with roughly 2.5% in the top ten. These data originate in a study of cytomegalovirus exposure and HLA in healthy donors. With V trimmed by 3 bases and J by 1 base, 1 base remained unmatched. Germline CDR1 SGHTA, CDR2 FQGNSA. This CDR3 contains 14 residues. This clonotype was sampled from a young man in good health and CMV-seronegative. Material for sequencing was PBMCs. V and J are TRBV7-2 and TRBJ2-7, with 9 bases lining up with TRBD2. CDR3 loop: CASSFGLASYEQYF. CDR3 in DNA: TGTGCCAGCAGCTTCGGACTAGCGTCCTACGAGCAGTACTTC.